This TCR beta chain was observed in a study of blood T cell repertoires in COVID-19 (dated by TCRdb to about 2020). General notes on the study: Samples from collaborators originated in the United States, Italy and Spain and spanned both the acute and convalescent phases of COVID-19. HLA class I and class II types, where available, came from metadata supplied by the sample provider rather than from assay-based typing. The material from the prospective study consisted of cDNA or gDNA derived from T cells, B-cell-depleted T cells, or PBMCs. The repertoires were released in a freely available public database meant as a resource for research on the immune response to SARS-CoV-2. Subjects who had been exposed to COVID-19, were actively infected with it, or had recovered from it provided the deeply sampled blood TCRbeta repertoires that made up the dataset. Samples came from the ongoing ImmuneRACE study (first 160 participants) plus 1,254 subjects from 6 global collaborators. Nearly every sample came with metadata listing a de-identified subject ID, COVID-19 status, age in years and sex.

Study-wide conclusions, independent of this receptor: The amount of clinical and demographic metadata varied by source and participant and was provided uncurated.

The junction shows trimming of 4 bases on V and 2 bases on J, and the gene matches do not reach 4 bases of it. CDR1 and CDR2, looked up from the germline V gene (reference sequence), are WNHNN and SYGVQD. From the cysteine through the phenylalanine, the CDR3 covers 15 amino acids. Only the CDR3 region is kept as DNA, spanning 45 bases read in frame from base 1. Whole blood was collected in K2EDTA tubes by collaborating institutions according to the institutions' own protocols. For TCRbeta analysis, collaborators shipped samples as frozen whole blood, isolated PBMCs, or DNA extracted from either of those sample types. Turning to this clone: This clone's antigen is unknown. No much larger clonotype is one base removed from it; base qualities were not supplied.

The immunoSEQ Assay, a bias-controlled multiplex PCR, was used to amplify TCRbeta CDR3 regions from genomic DNA. Per the original workflow: The number of nucleated cells in each sample was estimated from the amplification of reference gene primers within the assay. Sequence reads were collapsed and filtered to measure the absolute abundance of every unique TCRbeta CDR3 rearrangement. For each sample, productive Simpson clonality was calculated as the square root of Simpson's diversity index over productive rearrangements. TCRdb carries this immuneACCESS record with in-frame sequences only. Its versions omit some clonotypes, under half of them owing to an unresolved V gene in the studies checked, with the rest unexplained. Clonal size and the V and J genes are those of that table, whereas D and trimming came from the DNA. Within this sample are under 110,000 clones, with 85% of them counted one time only. The ten largest account for about 1.8% of the sample.

The source material was peripheral blood. This receptor was identified in a woman between 65 and 79 years old with active or convalescent COVID-19. The rearranged chain carries TRBV10-1 and TRBJ2-1; TRBD2 lines up with 8 middle nucleotides. Here is the DNA: TGCGCCAGCAGTGGGGAGCGGGAGCCCTACAATGAGCAGTTCTTC. This translates into CASSGEREPYNEQFF.